This T cell receptor beta chain was obtained from a study of T cell responses to AZD1222 COVID-19 vaccine. Study-wide points: Clonal diversity may have been underestimated, and the donors were mostly white British, with more females than males. Once two AZD1222 doses were given, Spike-specific TCR breadth and depth went up.

On this clone: Its specificity is unknown.

Some clones are missing from TCRdb's copy, which holds only in-frame ones; the method was immunoSEQ multiplex PCR. The repertoire has under 120,000 clones, about 92% of them found once; the top ten carry about 1.2%. The clonotype was recovered from an adult in good health. The source material was peripheral blood, sampled on day 0 of AZD1222 vaccination.

For the CDR3, the DNA is TGTGCCAGCAGCCCTGGACTAGCGGGAACCTATGAGCAGTTCTTC. This gives the protein CASSPGLAGTYEQFF. This sequence joins TRBV7-2 and TRBJ2-1; 12 nucleotides line up with TRBD2. The CDR3 consists of 15 residues. V was pared by 5 bases and J by 8 bases, with 7 bases of the junction left unmatched. The germline V gene encodes CDR1 SGHTA and CDR2 FQGNSA.